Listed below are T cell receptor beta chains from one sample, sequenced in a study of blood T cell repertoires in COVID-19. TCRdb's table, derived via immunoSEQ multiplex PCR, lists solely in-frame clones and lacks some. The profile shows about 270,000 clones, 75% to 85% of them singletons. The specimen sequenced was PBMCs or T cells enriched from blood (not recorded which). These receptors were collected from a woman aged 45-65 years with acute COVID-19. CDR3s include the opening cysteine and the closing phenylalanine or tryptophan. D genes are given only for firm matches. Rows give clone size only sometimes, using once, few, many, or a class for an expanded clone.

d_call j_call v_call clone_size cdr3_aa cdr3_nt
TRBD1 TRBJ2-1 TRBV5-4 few CASSLTDRGEQFF TGTGCCAGCAGCTTGACTGACAGGGGCGAGCAGTTCTTC
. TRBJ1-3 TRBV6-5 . CASSTEGSSGNTIYF TGTGCCAGCAGTACGGAAGGGAGCTCTGGAAACACCATATATTTT
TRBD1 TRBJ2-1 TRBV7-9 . CASSPNGQGYNEQFF TGTGCCAGCAGCCCAAACGGACAGGGGTACAATGAGCAGTTCTTC
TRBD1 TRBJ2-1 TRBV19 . CASSIGQGAAYEQFF TGTGCCAGTAGTATCGGGCAGGGGGCTGCCTATGAGCAGTTCTTC
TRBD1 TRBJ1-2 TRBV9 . CASSQFVQDRDYGYTF TGTGCCAGCAGCCAATTCGTTCAGGACAGGGACTATGGCTACACCTTC
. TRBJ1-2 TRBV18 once CASSPPGEYGYTF TGTGCCAGCTCACCACCAGGAGAATATGGCTACACCTTC
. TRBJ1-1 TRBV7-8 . CASSAQQGTRAFF TGTGCCAGCAGCGCCCAACAGGGCACGAGAGCTTTCTTT
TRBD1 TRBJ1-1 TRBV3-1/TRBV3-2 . CASSGSWTGGTEAFF TGTGCCAGCAGCGGATCCTGGACAGGGGGCACTGAAGCTTTCTTT
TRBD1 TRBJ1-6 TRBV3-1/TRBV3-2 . CASSLTWTGVGSPLHF TGTGCCAGCAGCCTAACATGGACAGGGGTTGGCTCACCCCTCCACTTT
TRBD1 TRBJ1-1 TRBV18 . CASSPQAGGSEAFF TGTGCCAGCTCACCACAAGCAGGGGGCTCTGAAGCTTTCTTT
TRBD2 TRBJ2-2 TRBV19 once CASKGRVAGGFTGELFF TGTGCCAGTAAAGGAAGGGTAGCGGGGGGATTCACCGGGGAGCTGTTTTTT
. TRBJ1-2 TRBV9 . CASSASQGAVSGYTF TGTGCCAGCAGCGCCTCTCAAGGGGCTGTCTCTGGCTACACCTTC
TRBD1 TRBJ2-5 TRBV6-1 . CASSEGQGKFPQYF TGTGCCAGCAGTGAGGGACAGGGCAAATTTCCCCAGTACTTC
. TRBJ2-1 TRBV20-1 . CSASLLTSNYEQFF TGCAGTGCTAGTCTCCTGACTAGTAACTATGAGCAGTTCTTC
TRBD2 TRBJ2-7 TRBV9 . CASSVASGSIYEQYF TGTGCCAGCAGCGTAGCTAGCGGGTCGATCTACGAGCAGTACTTC
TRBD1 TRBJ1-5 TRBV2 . CASSREGRGLNQPQHF TGTGCCAGCAGTCGAGAAGGTAGGGGGCTCAATCAGCCCCAGCATTTT
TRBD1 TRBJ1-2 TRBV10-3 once CAIGSLGQGAYGYTF TGTGCCATCGGCTCCCTAGGACAGGGGGCCTATGGCTACACCTTC
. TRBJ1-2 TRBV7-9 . CASSLEDGTSAGYTF TGTGCCAGCAGCTTAGAGGACGGGACTTCGGCTGGCTACACCTTC
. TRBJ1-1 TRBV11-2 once CASSYLTPLNTEAFF TGTGCCAGCAGCTACCTGACACCACTGAACACTGAAGCTTTCTTT
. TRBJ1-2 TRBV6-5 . CASSYGGIGGYTF TGTGCCAGCAGTTACGGCGGCATTGGGGGCTACACCTTC
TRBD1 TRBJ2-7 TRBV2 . CASTRDRGYEQYF TGTGCCAGCACTCGGGACAGGGGGTACGAGCAGTACTTC
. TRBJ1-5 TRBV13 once CASSFGGNQPQHF TGTGCCAGCAGCTTCGGGGGAAACCAGCCCCAGCATTTT
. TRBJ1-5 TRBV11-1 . CASRLDSNQPQHF TGTGCCAGCAGACTTGATAGCAATCAGCCCCAGCATTTT
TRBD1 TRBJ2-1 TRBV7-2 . CASGQGRYNEQFF TGTGCCAGTGGACAGGGGCGCTACAATGAGCAGTTCTTC
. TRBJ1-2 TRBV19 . CASSIDHQGFNGYTF TGTGCCAGTAGTATAGATCATCAGGGATTTAATGGCTACACCTTC
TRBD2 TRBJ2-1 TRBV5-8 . CASSQEGSMAGGPNEQFF TGTGCCAGCAGCCAGGAAGGCTCTATGGCGGGGGGCCCAAATGAGCAGTTCTTC
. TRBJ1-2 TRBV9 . CASSVAGGGASYGYTF TGTGCCAGCAGCGTAGCTGGCGGAGGGGCTAGCTATGGCTACACCTTC
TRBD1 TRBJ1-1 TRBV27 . CASSFPDRGRKGAEAFF TGTGCCAGCAGTTTCCCTGACAGGGGACGGAAAGGGGCTGAAGCTTTCTTT
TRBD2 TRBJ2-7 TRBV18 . CASSPPGRSGGSEQYF TGTGCCAGCTCACCACCCGGGCGTAGCGGGGGGAGCGAGCAGTACTTC
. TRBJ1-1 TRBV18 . CASSPQNTEAFF TGTGCCAGCTCACCCCAAAACACTGAAGCTTTCTTT
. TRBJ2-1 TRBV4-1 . CASSQDLGWQFF TGCGCCAGCAGCCAAGATCTCGGTTGGCAGTTCTTC
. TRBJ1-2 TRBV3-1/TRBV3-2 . CASSQEGHYGYTF TGTGCCAGCAGCCAAGAGGGCCACTATGGCTACACCTTC
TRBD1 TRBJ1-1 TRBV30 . CAWNPRGDTEAFF TGTGCCTGGAACCCCAGGGGGGACACTGAAGCTTTCTTT
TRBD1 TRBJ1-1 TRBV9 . CASSVAHLDRGNTEAFF TGTGCCAGCAGCGTAGCCCACCTGGACAGGGGAAACACTGAAGCTTTCTTT
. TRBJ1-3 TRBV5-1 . CASSEYGNTIYF TGCGCCAGCAGCGAGTACGGAAACACCATATATTTT
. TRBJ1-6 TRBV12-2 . CASRLTTGYSPLHF TGTGCAAGTCGCTTAACGACAGGCTATTCACCCCTCCACTTT
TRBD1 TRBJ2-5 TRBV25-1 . CASSEYRGPAQETQYF TGTGCCAGCAGTGAGTATAGGGGGCCTGCGCAAGAGACCCAGTACTTC
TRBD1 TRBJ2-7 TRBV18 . CASSGDRDGYEQYF TGTGCCAGCTCAGGGGACAGGGACGGCTACGAGCAGTACTTC
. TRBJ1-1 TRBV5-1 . CASGRDTAETEAFF TGCGCCAGCGGCCGGGACACCGCGGAAACGGAAGCTTTCTTT
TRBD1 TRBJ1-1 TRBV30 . CAWQGQWKAEAFF TGTGCCTGGCAGGGACAGTGGAAAGCTGAAGCTTTCTTT
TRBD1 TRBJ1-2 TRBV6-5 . CASGGQEGYGYTF TGTGCCAGCGGAGGACAGGAGGGGTATGGCTACACCTTC
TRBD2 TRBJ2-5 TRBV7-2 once CASSPVGGTYQETQYF TGTGCCAGCAGCCCGGTCGGGGGGACGTACCAAGAGACCCAGTACTTC
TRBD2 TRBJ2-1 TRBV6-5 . CASKLLGGLEQFF TGTGCCAGCAAATTATTGGGAGGGCTCGAGCAGTTCTTC
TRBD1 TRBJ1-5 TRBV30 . CAYTYYGQGAPPQPQHF TGTGCCTACACATACTACGGACAGGGAGCACCACCGCAGCCCCAGCATTTT
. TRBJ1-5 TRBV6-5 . CASHPGGGSNQPQHF TGTGCCAGCCACCCGGGAGGGGGTAGCAATCAGCCCCAGCATTTT
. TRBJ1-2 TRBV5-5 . CASSLDHLNFYGYTF TGTGCCAGCAGCTTGGATCACCTAAATTTCTATGGCTACACCTTC
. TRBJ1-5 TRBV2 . CASSEYAGPGQPQHF TGTGCCAGCAGTGAGTACGCAGGGCCGGGCCAGCCCCAGCATTTT
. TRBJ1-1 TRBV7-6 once CASSLGAGIMNTEAFF TGTGCCAGCAGCTTAGGCGCCGGGATAATGAACACTGAAGCTTTCTTT
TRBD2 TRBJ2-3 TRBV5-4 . CASSSLLGLVADTQYF TGTGCCAGCAGCTCGCTATTGGGACTAGTGGCAGATACGCAGTATTTT
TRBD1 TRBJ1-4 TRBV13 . CASSHMLGGANEKLFF TGTGCCAGCAGCCACATGTTAGGGGGCGCAAATGAAAAACTGTTTTTT
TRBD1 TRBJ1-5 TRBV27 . CASRAGTGNQPQHF TGTGCCAGCAGGGCCGGGACAGGGAATCAGCCCCAGCATTTT
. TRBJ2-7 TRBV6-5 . CASRSGIPTYEQYF TGTGCCAGCAGGTCAGGTATACCGACCTACGAGCAGTACTTC